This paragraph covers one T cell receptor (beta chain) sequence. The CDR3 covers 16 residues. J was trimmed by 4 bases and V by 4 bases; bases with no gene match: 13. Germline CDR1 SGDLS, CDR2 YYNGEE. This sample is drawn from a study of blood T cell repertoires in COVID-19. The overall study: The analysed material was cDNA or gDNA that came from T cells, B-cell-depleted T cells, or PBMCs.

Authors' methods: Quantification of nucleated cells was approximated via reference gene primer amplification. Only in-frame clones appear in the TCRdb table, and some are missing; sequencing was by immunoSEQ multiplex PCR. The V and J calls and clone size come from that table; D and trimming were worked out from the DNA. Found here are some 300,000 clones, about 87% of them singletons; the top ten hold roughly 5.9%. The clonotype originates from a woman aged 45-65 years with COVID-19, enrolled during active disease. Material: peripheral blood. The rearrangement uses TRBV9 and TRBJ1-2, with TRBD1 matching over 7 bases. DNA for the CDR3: TGTGCCAGCAGCAAGCGCACAGGGGCAAAAACCTATGGCTACACCTTC. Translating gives CASSKRTGAKTYGYTF.